This record concerns one T cell receptor beta chain sequence. The antigen is unknown. The junction shows a germline mismatch at one end, possibly a read error. The CDR3 has 14 residues. Germline V CDR1 and CDR2: SEHNR, FQNEAQ (reference sequence). These data originate in a study of metastatic and nonmetastatic thyroid tumors. Patients underwent thyroid surgery, and none had received any treatment before it. TCRdb called clones again from the PCR reads with MiXCR. Seen here are some 12,000 clones, over 30% observed once, and the top ten hold less than 20%. Regarding the study as a whole: A significant increase in TCR beta diversity was reportedly seen in malignant thyroid tumors relative to benign nodules, in blood and tumor.

The sequenced sample was tumor tissue. The rearrangement joins TRBV7-9 to TRBJ2-5; tentatively, D is TRBD2 (6 bases). The receptor was derived from a female donor with papillary thyroid cancer or a benign thyroid nodule (not recorded which). Some clones in this sample may be carry-over from other donors' samples. As DNA, the CDR3 is TGTGCCAGCAGGGAGAGGGAGGCGGTTGAGACCCATTACTTC. The encoded protein is CASREREAVETHYF.